This T cell receptor beta chain is from a study of cytomegalovirus exposure and HLA in healthy donors. The study ran its PCR with 60 Vbeta and 13 Jbeta primers. The data were produced by immunoSEQ multiplex PCR, yet TCRdb's version contains in-frame clones alone and is incomplete. In the table there are under 200,000 clones, roughly 82% of which are singletons. This CDR3 is built from 15 residues. Trimming at V came to 2 bases and at J to 0 bases, leaving 4 bases not matched to a gene. Germline CDR1 reads GTSNPN; CDR2 reads SVGIG (reference sequence). V and J are TRBV30 and TRBJ2-3, with 8 bases that match TRBD2. The source material was PBMCs. The clonotype was recovered from a man aged 50 or older in good health and CMV-seropositive. In DNA form, the CDR3 reads TGTGCCTGGAGTCCTAGCGGGCTGAGCACAGATACGCAGTATTTT. Protein sequence: CAWSPSGLSTDTQYF.